Presented here are 26 T cell receptor beta chains from one specimen sequenced in a study of T cells after yellow fever vaccination. TCRdb re-called the 5' RACE reads with MiXCR, one entry per CDR3 protein. The profile shows some 340,000 distinct CDR3 sequences, about 11% of them singletons. Sequenced here: CD4+ T cells sorted from PBMCs, sampled 45 days after the yellow fever booster vaccination. The receptors here all came from a man aged 18 to 29 who received the YFV17D yellow fever vaccine.

This clonotype is a singleton in its sample. This chain joins TRBV10-3 and TRBJ2-1; D is possibly TRBD1 (6 bases). V dropped 4 bases and J dropped 5 bases, with 18 bases sitting between them. In germline, CDR1 is ENHRY, CDR2 SYGVKD. The CDR3 is made up of 16 amino acids. This chain's CDR3 is CAISGLGTRGDNEQFF. CDR3 sequence (DNA): TGTGCCATCAGTGGGCTTGGGACCAGGGGAGACAATGAGCAGTTCTTC.

The chain has TRBV15 and TRBJ2-7; tentative D call: TRBD2 (5 bases). Per germline, CDR1 LNHNV and CDR2 YYDKDF (reference sequence). V was clipped by 0 bases and J by 4 bases, with 10 bases between them. The CDR3 has 14 residues. CDR3 amino acids: CATSREVTGYEQYF. CDR3 bases: TGTGCCACCAGCAGAGAGGTTACGGGATACGAGCAGTACTTC.

Many counts were recorded for this clonotype. The chain uses TRBV5-1 and TRBJ1-1; D not resolved. The CDR3 loop spans 16 amino acids. V was clipped by 0 bases and J by 8 bases, with 20 bases between them. Germline V CDR1 and CDR2: SGHRS, YFSETQ. The CDR3 coding sequence is TGCGCCAGCAGCTTGGAACAGAGTTCAGGACTACTGGAAGCTTTCTTT. Its translation: CASSLEQSSGLLEAFF.

In this sample, this clonotype turned up a few times. This chain connects TRBV19 to TRBJ2-3; 12 bases align to TRBD2. The junction had 3 bases not matched to a gene; V was cut back by 7 bases and J by 4 bases. Germline V gene data show CDR1 as LNHDA and CDR2 as SQIVND (reference sequence). The CDR3 loop spans 14 amino acids. This chain's CDR3 is CASTLAGGPDTQYF. CDR3 nucleotides: TGTGCCAGTACCCTAGCGGGGGGGCCAGATACGCAGTATTTT.

This clonotype showed up many times. The chain couples TRBV7-9 to TRBJ2-5, with D perhaps TRBD2 (6 bases). Between the trimmed V and J ends, which lost 1 base and 3 bases, there was a span of 15 bases. Germline V gives CDR1 SEHNR, CDR2 FQNEAQ (reference sequence). This CDR3 has 16 residues. In DNA, the CDR3 is TGTGCCAGCAGCTTAGAACTACCGGGAGAAAAAGAGACCCAGTACTTC. It codes for CASSLELPGEKETQYF.

The J gene is TRBJ1-2, the V gene TRBV3-1; D is perhaps TRBD1 (6 bases). The germline V gene encodes CDR1 LGHDT and CDR2 YNNKEL (reference sequence). Trimming stripped 1 base from V and 4 bases from J, with 10 bases between. The CDR3 has 14 residues. CDR3: CASSQGGAFYGYTF. The CDR3 DNA follows: TGTGCCAGCAGCCAAGGGGGGGCATTCTATGGCTACACCTTC.

This clonotype showed up just a few times. This CDR3 reads CASSPEFSGANVLTF. In DNA, the CDR3 is TGTGCCAGCAGCCCCGAGTTCTCTGGGGCCAACGTCCTGACTTTC. V and J are TRBV7-2 and TRBJ2-6; D unclear. The CDR3 is 15 residues long. V was trimmed by 5 bases and J by 0 bases, leaving 8 bases between them. Per germline, CDR1 SGHTA and CDR2 FQGNSA. Filled out from reference TRBV7-2 and TRBJ2-6, the complete variable domain reads GAGVSQSPSNKVTEKGKDVELRCDPISGHTALYWYRQSLGQGLEFLIYFQGNSAPDKSGLPSDRFSAERTGGSVSTLTIQRTQQEDSAVYLCASSPEFSGANVLTFGAGSRLTVL.

The CDR3 DNA is TGCAGTGCTGTTAGCGGCACAGATACGCAGTATTTT. Translation gives CSAVSGTDTQYF. This chain connects TRBV20-1 to TRBJ2-3; perhaps TRBD2 as D (5 bases). V gave up 5 bases and J gave up 1 base, with 7 bases separating them. The CDR3 consists of 12 residues. From germline, CDR1 is DFQATT and CDR2 SNEGSKA (reference sequence).

This chain links TRBV7-3 with TRBJ2-1; D possibly corresponds to TRBD1 (6 bases). The germline V and J ends were trimmed by 1 base and 6 bases, with 7 bases remaining between them. Germline lookup yields CDR1 SGHTA and CDR2 FQGTGA. The CDR3 spans 13 residues. The CDR3 region has the DNA TGTGCCAGCAGCTTAAAAGGGGGCAATGAGCAGTTCTTC. Translating it yields CASSLKGGNEQFF.

This clonotype was detected only a few times. The chain has TRBV5-1 and TRBJ2-5, with TRBD2 matching over 9 bases. Germline loops: CDR1 SGHRS, CDR2 YFSETQ. With V trimmed by 7 bases and J by 5 bases, 6 bases remained unmatched. The CDR3 is made up of 13 amino acids. The CDR3 DNA follows: TGCGCCAGCTCCCCTAGCGGGGACGAGACCCAGTACTTC. This sequence encodes CASSPSGDETQYF. Variable domain in full (rest from reference TRBV5-1 and TRBJ2-5): KAGVTQTPRYLIKTRGQQVTLSCSPISGHRSVSWYQQTPGQGLQFLFEYFSETQRNKGNFPGRFSGRQFSNSRSEMNVSTLELGDSALYLCASSPSGDETQYFGPGTRLLVL.

There are a few counts of this clonotype. The V gene is TRBV7-2, the J gene TRBJ1-3; unclear D gene. Per the germline V gene, CDR1 is SGHTA and CDR2 is FQGNSA. This CDR3 comprises 17 residues. Trimming took off 0 bases at V and 1 base at J, with 13 bases between the two ends. The CDR3 reads CASSLAAGIRSGNTIYF. As DNA, the CDR3 is TGTGCCAGCAGCTTAGCGGCAGGCATAAGATCTGGAAACACCATATATTTT.

The rearrangement joins TRBV7-2 to TRBJ2-5; 7 positions agree with TRBD1. Germline values: CDR1 SGHTA, CDR2 FQGNSA. The length of the CDR3 is 14 residues. J lost 5 bases, V lost 5 bases, and 8 bases had no gene match. The CDR3 sequence is CASSADRVIETQYF. The CDR3 DNA sequence: TGTGCCAGCAGCGCCGACAGGGTGATTGAGACCCAGTACTTC.

In its sample, this clonotype was seen a few times. The rearrangement links TRBV5-1 to TRBJ1-1, with a tentative D call TRBD1 (6 bases). The germline CDR1 and CDR2 sequences are SGHRS and YFSETQ. The CDR3 covers 17 residues. The V end lost 0 bases, the J end lost 1 base, and 16 bases lay between the germline ends. CDR3 region: CASSLVFGGRRNTEAFF. In DNA, the CDR3 is TGCGCCAGCAGCTTGGTATTCGGGGGGCGAAGGAACACTGAAGCTTTCTTT.

The chain employs TRBV20-1 and TRBJ2-3; 7 nucleotides agree with TRBD2. Trimming cost V 0 bases and J 9 bases; bases outside gene matches: 6. CDR3 length: 13 amino acids. Germline lookup yields CDR1 DFQATT and CDR2 SNEGSKA (reference sequence). The CDR3, as DNA: TGCAGTGCTAGAGATGGCGGGGGAAGGACGCAGTATTTT. It translates to CSARDGGGRTQYF.

This clonotype was observed a handful of times. The chain has TRBV6-1 and TRBJ2-6; TRBD1 might be the D (6 bases). V was pared by 6 bases and J by 0 bases, with 15 bases between. CDR3 size: 17 residues. Germline loops: CDR1 MNHNS, CDR2 SASEGT. The CDR3 loop reads CASRRQVSNSGANVLTF. The CDR3 region has the DNA TGTGCCAGCAGGAGACAGGTATCCAACTCTGGGGCCAACGTCCTGACTTTC.

This clonotype was counted at least ten times. The chain combines TRBV5-1 with TRBJ2-7, with 7 bases aligning to TRBD1. CDR3 size: 14 residues. In germline, CDR1 is SGHRS, CDR2 YFSETQ. V dropped 5 bases and J dropped 3; count of bases not matched to a gene: 8. In nucleotides, the CDR3 is TGCGCCAGCAGTCGGGACAGTGGACTCTACGAGCAGTACTTC. Translation gives CASSRDSGLYEQYF.

The chain employs TRBV28 and TRBJ2-3; perhaps TRBD2 as D (5 bases). CDR3 length: 13 amino acids. Between the trimmed V and J ends, which lost 3 bases and 8 bases, there was a span of 12 bases. Looked up from germline, CDR1 is MDHEN and CDR2 is SYDVKM. The CDR3 reads CASSFGLPGTQYF. DNA of the CDR3: TGTGCCAGCAGTTTCGGACTTCCGGGTACGCAGTATTTT.

The chain joins TRBV19 to TRBJ2-6, with D perhaps matching TRBD1 (5 bases). The CDR3 sequence is 16 residues long. Germline V gene lookup returns CDR1 LNHDA and CDR2 SQIVND (reference sequence). With 6 bases removed from V and 2 bases from J, the gap between germline ends came to 14 bases. CDR3 sequence reads: CASSVRATTGANVLTF. The CDR3 bases are TGTGCCAGTAGCGTCAGGGCTACAACTGGGGCCAACGTCCTGACTTTC.

The chain employs TRBV5-1 and TRBJ1-1; D may be TRBD1 (5 bases). V lost 2 bases, J lost 3 bases, and 8 bases lay in between. The V gene's germline CDR1 is SGHRS and CDR2 YFSETQ. The CDR3 consists of 13 residues. The CDR3 spells CASSFGGDTEAFF. CDR3 nucleotide sequence: TGCGCCAGCAGCTTTGGGGGGGACACTGAAGCTTTCTTT.

This clonotype has more than one count but fewer than ten. The rearrangement joins TRBV28 to TRBJ1-2; D is perhaps TRBD1 (6 bases). V lost 7 bases, J lost 2 bases, and 23 bases lay in between. Germline loops: CDR1 MDHEN, CDR2 SYDVKM. This CDR3 has 17 amino acids. Here the CDR3 reads CASNTRDINEGNYGYTF. The DNA of the CDR3 is TGTGCCAGCAACACCCGGGACATCAACGAAGGGAACTATGGCTACACCTTC.

The chain employs TRBV2 and TRBJ2-5, with D perhaps matching TRBD1 or TRBD2 (5 bases each). V was shortened by 7 bases and J by 5 bases, with 14 bases between the two germline ends. Germline V gene sequence: CDR1 SNHLY, CDR2 FYNNEI. CDR3 length: 13 residues. This chain's CDR3 is CASNQGWGETQYF. In DNA, the CDR3 is TGTGCCAGCAACCAGGGTTGGGGGGAGACCCAGTACTTC. Full variable domain (missing parts from reference TRBV2 and TRBJ2-5): EPEVTQTPSHQVTQMGQEVILRCVPISNHLYFYWYRQILGQKVEFLVSFYNNEISEKSEIFDDQFSVERPDGSNFTLKIRSTKLEDSAMYFCASNQGWGETQYFGPGTRLLVL.

The V and J genes are TRBV27 and TRBJ2-5; 7 bases match TRBD2. Per the germline V gene, CDR1 is MNHEY and CDR2 is SMNVEV (reference sequence). CDR3 length: 14 amino acids. Germline trimming cut 10 bases from V and 5 bases from J; bases unmatched to any gene: 13. The CDR3 loop is CATAWSAGGETQYF. The CDR3 coding sequence is TGTGCCACTGCCTGGAGCGCCGGGGGGGAGACCCAGTACTTC.

This clonotype appeared a few times. The V and J genes are TRBV28 and TRBJ1-5, with 9 bases identical to TRBD1. The CDR3 contains 15 residues. Germline V gene sequence: CDR1 MDHEN, CDR2 SYDVKM. Germline trimming cut 5 bases from V and 6 bases from J; bases unmatched to any gene: 8. This CDR3 is CASSVPGTGLQPQHF. The DNA for the CDR3 is TGTGCCAGCAGTGTCCCCGGGACAGGGCTTCAGCCCCAGCATTTT.

The chain has TRBV5-1 and TRBJ2-2; 7 positions match TRBD2. Unmatched junction bases numbered 5, after V lost 3 bases and J lost 6 bases. Germline lookup yields CDR1 SGHRS and CDR2 YFSETQ. The CDR3 covers 14 residues. Here the CDR3 reads CASSSPSGSGELFF. The CDR3 region has the DNA TGCGCCAGCAGCTCCCCTAGCGGCTCCGGGGAGCTGTTTTTT.

This clonotype was recorded a few times. The rearrangement uses TRBV5-1 and TRBJ2-5, with 7 positions matching TRBD2. Germline CDR1 and CDR2: SGHRS and YFSETQ. This CDR3 spans 14 amino acids. V was clipped by 3 bases and J by 3 bases; unmatched bases: 5. CDR3 in DNA: TGCGCCAGCAGCTATGCTAGCGGTGAAGAGACCCAGTACTTC. Amino acids: CASSYASGEETQYF. The entire variable domain, with the rest obtained from reference TRBV5-1 and TRBJ2-5, is as follows: KAGVTQTPRYLIKTRGQQVTLSCSPISGHRSVSWYQQTPGQGLQFLFEYFSETQRNKGNFPGRFSGRQFSNSRSEMNVSTLELGDSALYLCASSYASGEETQYFGPGTRLLVL.

Many counts were recorded for this clonotype. This sequence joins TRBV5-5 and TRBJ1-5; 10 bases agree with TRBD1. V shed 5 bases, J shed 4 bases, and the junction held 3 bases outside the gene matches. The CDR3 spans 14 residues. The germline V gene has CDR1 SGHKS and CDR2 YYEKEE (reference sequence). CDR3 protein: CASSGQGGNQPQHF. The CDR3 DNA reads as TGTGCCAGCAGTGGACAGGGGGGAAATCAGCCCCAGCATTTT.